The source of this T cell receptor beta chain is a study of blood T cells in healthy people across ages. Study results and caveats: Both higher diversity and more naive CD4+ cells marked long-lived donors when set against aged donors.

Per germline, CDR1 SQVTM and CDR2 ANQGSEA. This CDR3 region has 13 residues. On this clonotype: The antigen is unknown. The junction differs from germline at one of its ends, possibly a read error.

Combining a sample-barcoded 5' primer with a J-beta primer mix, a second PCR ran for roughly 7 to 12 cycles. Sequencing yielded, for each sample, at least 3 million paired-end reads carrying CDR3. A single record per CDR3 protein comes from TCRdb applying MiXCR to the 5' RACE reads. The sample has about 620,000 distinct CDR3 sequences; around 52% are singletons. Staff drew around 10 milliliters of peripheral blood from each donor. The authors isolated at least 7 million PBMCs per sample. The rearrangement uses TRBV29-1 and TRBJ1-1; 7 nucleotides align to TRBD1. The source material was blood. This receptor was taken from a woman of 80 years or more in good health. CDR3: CSVEKTGNTEAFF. Written as DNA, the CDR3 is TGCAGCGTTGAGAAGACAGGGAACACCGAAGCTTTCTTT.